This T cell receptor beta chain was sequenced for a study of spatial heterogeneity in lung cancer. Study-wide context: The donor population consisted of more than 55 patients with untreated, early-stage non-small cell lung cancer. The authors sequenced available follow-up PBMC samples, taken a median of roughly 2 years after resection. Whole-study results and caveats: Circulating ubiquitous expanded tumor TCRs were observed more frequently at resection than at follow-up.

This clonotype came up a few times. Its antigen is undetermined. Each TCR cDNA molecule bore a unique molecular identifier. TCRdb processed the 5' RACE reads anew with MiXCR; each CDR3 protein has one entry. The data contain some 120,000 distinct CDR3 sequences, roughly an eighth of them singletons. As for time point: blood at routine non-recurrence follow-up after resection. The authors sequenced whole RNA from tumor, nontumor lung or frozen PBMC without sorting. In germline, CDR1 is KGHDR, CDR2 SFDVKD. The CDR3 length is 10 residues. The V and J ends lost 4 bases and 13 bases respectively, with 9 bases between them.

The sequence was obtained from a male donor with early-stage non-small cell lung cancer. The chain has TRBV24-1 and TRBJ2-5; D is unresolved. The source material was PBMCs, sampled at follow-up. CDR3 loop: CATSEDRWYF. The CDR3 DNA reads TGTGCCACCAGTGAGGACCGATGGTACTTC.